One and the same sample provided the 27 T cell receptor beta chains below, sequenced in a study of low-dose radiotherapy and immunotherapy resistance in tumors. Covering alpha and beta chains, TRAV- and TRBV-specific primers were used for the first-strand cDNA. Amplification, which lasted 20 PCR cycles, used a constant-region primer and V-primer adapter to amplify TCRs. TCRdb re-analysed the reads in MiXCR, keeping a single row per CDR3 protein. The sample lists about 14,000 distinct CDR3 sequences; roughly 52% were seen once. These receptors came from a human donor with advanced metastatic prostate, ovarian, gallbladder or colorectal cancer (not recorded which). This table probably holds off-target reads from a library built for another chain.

CDR3 in amino acids: CASRAGLPEWKPLRKLFF. The CDR3 DNA sequence: TGTGCCAGCAGAGCAGGTTTACCCGAGTGGAAACCCTTGAGAAAACTGTTTTTT. The genes are TRBV25-1 and TRBJ1-4; D unclear. This CDR3 region has 18 residues. The germline V and J ends were trimmed by 6 bases and 10 bases, with 30 bases remaining between them. Germline V gene sequence: CDR1 MGHDK, CDR2 SYGVNS.

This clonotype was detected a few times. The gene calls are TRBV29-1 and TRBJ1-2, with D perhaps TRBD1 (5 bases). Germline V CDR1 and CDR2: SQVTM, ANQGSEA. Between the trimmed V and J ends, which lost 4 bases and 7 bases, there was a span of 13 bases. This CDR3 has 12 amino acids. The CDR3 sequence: CSVGGEGVGYTF. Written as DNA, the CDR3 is TGCAGCGTTGGGGGGGAGGGAGTTGGCTACACCTTC.

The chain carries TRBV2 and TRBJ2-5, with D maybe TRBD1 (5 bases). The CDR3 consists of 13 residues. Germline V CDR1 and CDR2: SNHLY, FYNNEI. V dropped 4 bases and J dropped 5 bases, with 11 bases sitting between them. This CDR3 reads CASSGLKGETQYF. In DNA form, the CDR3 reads TGTGCCAGCAGTGGTCTTAAGGGGGAGACCCAGTACTTC. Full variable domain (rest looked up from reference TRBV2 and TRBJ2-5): EPEVTQTPSHQVTQMGQEVILRCVPISNHLYFYWYRQILGQKVEFLVSFYNNEISEKSEIFDDQFSVERPDGSNFTLKIRSTKLEDSAMYFCASSGLKGETQYFGPGTRLLVL.

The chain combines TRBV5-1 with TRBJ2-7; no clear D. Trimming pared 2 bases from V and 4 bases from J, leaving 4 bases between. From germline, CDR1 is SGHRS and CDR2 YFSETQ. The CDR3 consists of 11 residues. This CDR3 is CASSFGYEQYF. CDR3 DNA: TGCGCCAGCAGCTTTGGATACGAGCAGTACTTC.

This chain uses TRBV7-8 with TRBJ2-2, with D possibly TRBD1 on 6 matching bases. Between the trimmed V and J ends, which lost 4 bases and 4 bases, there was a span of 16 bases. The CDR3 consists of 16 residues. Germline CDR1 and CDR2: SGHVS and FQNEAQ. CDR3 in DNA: TGTGCCAGCAGCTCAAGGGGGACCCTGGGCACCGGGGAGCTGTTTTTT. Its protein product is CASSSRGTLGTGELFF.

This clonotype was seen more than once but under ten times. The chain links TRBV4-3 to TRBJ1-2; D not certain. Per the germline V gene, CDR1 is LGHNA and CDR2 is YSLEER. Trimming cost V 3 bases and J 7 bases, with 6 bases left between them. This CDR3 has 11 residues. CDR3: CASSHYSGYTF. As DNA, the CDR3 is TGCGCCAGCAGCCATTATAGTGGCTACACCTTC.

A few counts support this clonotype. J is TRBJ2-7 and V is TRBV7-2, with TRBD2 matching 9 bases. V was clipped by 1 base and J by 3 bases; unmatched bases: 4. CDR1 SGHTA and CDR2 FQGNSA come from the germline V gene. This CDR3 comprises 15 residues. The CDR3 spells CASSLGSGRIYEQYF. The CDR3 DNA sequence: TGTGCCAGCAGCTTAGGTAGCGGGAGAATCTACGAGCAGTACTTC.

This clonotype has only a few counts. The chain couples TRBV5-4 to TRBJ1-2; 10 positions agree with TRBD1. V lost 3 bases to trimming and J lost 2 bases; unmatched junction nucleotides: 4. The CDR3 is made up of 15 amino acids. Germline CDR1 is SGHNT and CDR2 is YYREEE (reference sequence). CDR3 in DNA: TGTGCCAGCAGCTGGAGGGGACAGGGGAACTATGGCTACACCTTC. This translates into CASSWRGQGNYGYTF.

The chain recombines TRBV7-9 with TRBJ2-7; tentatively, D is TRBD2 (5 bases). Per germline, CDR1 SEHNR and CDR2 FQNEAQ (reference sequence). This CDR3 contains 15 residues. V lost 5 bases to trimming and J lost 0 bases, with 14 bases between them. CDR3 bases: TGTGCCAGCAGCCCGGACCTGGGGAGCTCCTACGAGCAGTACTTC. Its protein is CASSPDLGSSYEQYF.

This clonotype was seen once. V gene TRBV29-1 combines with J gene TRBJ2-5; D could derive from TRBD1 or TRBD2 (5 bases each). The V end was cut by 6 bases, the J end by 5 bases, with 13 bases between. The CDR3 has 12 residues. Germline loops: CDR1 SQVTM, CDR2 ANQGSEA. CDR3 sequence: CSVLGRDETQYF. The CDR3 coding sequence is TGCAGCGTATTGGGACGGGACGAGACCCAGTACTTC. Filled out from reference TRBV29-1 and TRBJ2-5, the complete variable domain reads SAVISQKPSRDICQRGTSLTIQCQVDSQVTMMFWYRQQPGQSLTLIATANQGSEATYESGFVIDKFPISRPNLTFSTLTVSNMSPEDSSIYLCSVLGRDETQYFGPGTRLLVL.

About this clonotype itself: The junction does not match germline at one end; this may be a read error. CDR3 in amino acids: CAISVAGGSYNSPLHF. In DNA form, the CDR3 reads TGTGCCATCAGCGTAGCAGGCGGCTCCTATAATTCACCCCTCCACTTT. The V and J genes are TRBV9 and TRBJ1-6; D gene unclear. CDR1 and CDR2 (germline): SGDLS, YYNGEE. The CDR3 runs 16 residues. Supplemented by reference TRBV9 and TRBJ1-6, the full variable domain reads DSGVTQTPKHLITATGQRVTLRCSPRSGDLSVYWYQQSLDQGLQFLIQYYNGEERAKGNILERFSAQQFPDLHSELNLSSLELGDSALYFCAISVAGGSYNSPLHFGNGTRLTVT.

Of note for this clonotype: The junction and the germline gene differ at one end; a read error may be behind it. The CDR3 reads CAISGGQGAYEQYF. CDR3 coding DNA: TGTGCCATCAGTGGGGGACAGGGGGCCTACGAGCAGTACTTC. The chain recombines TRBV10-1 with TRBJ2-7, with TRBD1 identical over 11 bases. This CDR3 has 14 residues. Germline V CDR1 and CDR2: WNHNN, SYGVQD (reference sequence).

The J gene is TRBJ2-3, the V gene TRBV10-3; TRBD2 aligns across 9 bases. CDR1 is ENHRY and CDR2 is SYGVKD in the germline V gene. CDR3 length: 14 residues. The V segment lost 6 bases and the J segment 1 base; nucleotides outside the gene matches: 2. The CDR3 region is CAISPSGGTDTQYF. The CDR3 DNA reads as TGTGCCATCAGCCCTAGCGGGGGCACAGATACGCAGTATTTT.

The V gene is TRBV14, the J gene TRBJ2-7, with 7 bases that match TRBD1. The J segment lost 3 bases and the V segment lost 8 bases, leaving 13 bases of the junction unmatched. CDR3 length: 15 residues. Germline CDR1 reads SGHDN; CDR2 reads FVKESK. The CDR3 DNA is TGTGCCAGCCAAAAAGGGGCAGGGGGACGCTACGAGCAGTACTTC. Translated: CASQKGAGGRYEQYF.

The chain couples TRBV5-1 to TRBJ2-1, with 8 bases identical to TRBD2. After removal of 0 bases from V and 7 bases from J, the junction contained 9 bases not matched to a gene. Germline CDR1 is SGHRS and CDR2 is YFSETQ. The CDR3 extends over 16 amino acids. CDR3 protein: CASSLETSGAWNEQFF. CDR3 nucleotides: TGCGCCAGCAGCTTGGAAACTAGCGGTGCGTGGAATGAGCAGTTCTTC. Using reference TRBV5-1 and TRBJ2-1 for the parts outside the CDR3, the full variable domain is KAGVTQTPRYLIKTRGQQVTLSCSPISGHRSVSWYQQTPGQGLQFLFEYFSETQRNKGNFPGRFSGRQFSNSRSEMNVSTLELGDSALYLCASSLETSGAWNEQFFGPGTRLTVL.

Here the CDR3 reads CSAAVGTVIPDTQYF. In DNA, the CDR3 is TGCAGTGCTGCAGTGGGGACGGTAATCCCAGATACGCAGTATTTT. The genes are TRBV20-1 and TRBJ2-3; D possibly uses TRBD1 or TRBD2 (5 bases each). CDR3 length equals 15 residues. CDR1 and CDR2 (germline): DFQATT, SNEGSKA (reference sequence). Trimming took 5 bases from V and 4 from J, leaving 19 bases between them.

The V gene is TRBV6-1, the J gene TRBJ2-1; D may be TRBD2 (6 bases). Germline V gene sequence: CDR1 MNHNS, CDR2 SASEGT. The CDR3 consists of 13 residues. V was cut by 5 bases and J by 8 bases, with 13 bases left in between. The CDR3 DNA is TGTGCCAGCAGTTCGGAGGGAGGTCATGAGCAGTTCTTC. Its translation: CASSSEGGHEQFF.

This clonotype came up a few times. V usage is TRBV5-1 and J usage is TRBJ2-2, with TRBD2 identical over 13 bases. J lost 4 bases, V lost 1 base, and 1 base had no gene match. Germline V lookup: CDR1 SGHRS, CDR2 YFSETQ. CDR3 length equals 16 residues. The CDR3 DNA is TGCGCCAGCAGCTTGAGGACTAGCGGGAGCACCGGGGAGCTGTTTTTT. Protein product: CASSLRTSGSTGELFF.

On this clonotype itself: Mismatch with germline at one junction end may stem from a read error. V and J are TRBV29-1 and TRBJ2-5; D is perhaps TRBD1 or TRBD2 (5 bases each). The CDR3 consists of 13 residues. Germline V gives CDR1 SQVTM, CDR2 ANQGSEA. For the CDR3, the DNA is TGCAGCGTTGCGCTTGGGGGACGATCACAAAGGGACTTC. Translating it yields CSVALGGRSQRDF.

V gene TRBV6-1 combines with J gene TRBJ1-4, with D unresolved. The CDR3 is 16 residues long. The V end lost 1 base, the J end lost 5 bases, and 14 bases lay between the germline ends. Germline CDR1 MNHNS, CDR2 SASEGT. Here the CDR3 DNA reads TGTGCCAGCAGTGAAGGTGGAGGAGTTCCGAATGAAAAACTGTTTTTT. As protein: CASSEGGGVPNEKLFF.

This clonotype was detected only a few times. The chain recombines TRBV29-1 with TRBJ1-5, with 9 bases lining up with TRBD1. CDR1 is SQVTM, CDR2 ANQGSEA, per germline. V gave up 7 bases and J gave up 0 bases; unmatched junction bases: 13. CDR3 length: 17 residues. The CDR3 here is CSATVGTGLYSNQPQHF. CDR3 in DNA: TGCAGCGCCACAGTTGGGACAGGGTTATATAGCAATCAGCCCCAGCATTTT.

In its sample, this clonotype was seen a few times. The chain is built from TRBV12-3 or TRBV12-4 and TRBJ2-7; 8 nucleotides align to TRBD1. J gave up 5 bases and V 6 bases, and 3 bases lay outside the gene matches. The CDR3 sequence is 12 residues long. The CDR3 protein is CASRGQENEQYF. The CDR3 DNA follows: TGTGCCAGCAGGGGACAGGAAAACGAGCAGTACTTC.

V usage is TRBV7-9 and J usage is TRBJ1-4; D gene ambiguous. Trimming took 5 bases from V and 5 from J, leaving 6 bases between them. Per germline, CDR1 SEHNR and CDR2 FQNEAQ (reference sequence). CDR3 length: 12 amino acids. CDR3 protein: CASSPGNEKLFF. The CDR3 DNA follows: TGTGCCAGCAGCCCGGGCAATGAAAAACTGTTTTTT.

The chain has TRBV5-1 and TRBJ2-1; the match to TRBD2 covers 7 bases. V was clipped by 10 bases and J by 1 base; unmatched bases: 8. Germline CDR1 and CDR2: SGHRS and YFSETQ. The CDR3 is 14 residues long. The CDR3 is CASSGVPSYNEQFF. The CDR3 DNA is TGCGCCTCTAGCGGCGTTCCATCCTACAATGAGCAGTTCTTC.

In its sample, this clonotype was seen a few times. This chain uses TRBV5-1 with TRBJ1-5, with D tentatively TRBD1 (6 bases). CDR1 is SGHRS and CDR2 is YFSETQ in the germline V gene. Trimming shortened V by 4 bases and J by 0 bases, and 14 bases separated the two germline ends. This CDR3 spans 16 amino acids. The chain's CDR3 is CASSPGQTNSNQPQHF. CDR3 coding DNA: TGCGCCAGCAGCCCCGGACAGACTAATAGCAATCAGCCCCAGCATTTT.

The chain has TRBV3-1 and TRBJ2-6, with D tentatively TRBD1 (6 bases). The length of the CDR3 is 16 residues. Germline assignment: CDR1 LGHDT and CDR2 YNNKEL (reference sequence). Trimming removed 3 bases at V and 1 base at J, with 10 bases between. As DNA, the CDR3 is TGTGCCAGCAGCCACGGTGGGACATCTGGGGCCAACGTCCTGACTTTC. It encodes CASSHGGTSGANVLTF.

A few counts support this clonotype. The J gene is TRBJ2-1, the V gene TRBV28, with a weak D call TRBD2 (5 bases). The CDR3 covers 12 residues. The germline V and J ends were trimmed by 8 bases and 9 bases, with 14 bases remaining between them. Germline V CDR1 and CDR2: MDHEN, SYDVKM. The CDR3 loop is CASLSGIGEQFF. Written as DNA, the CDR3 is TGTGCCAGCCTTTCGGGGATCGGTGAGCAGTTCTTC.